These T cell receptor beta chains were read from a single sample in a study of beta chain features in type 1 diabetes. Data came from immunoSEQ multiplex PCR; TCRdb stores just in-frame clones and leaves some out. The sample lists about 660,000 clones; over 12% were seen once. The sequenced sample consisted of naive CD4+ T cells from blood. The receptors derive from a man between 18 and 35 years old with type 1 diabetes. Each CDR3 is given with its conserved first and last residue. D genes are given only for firm matches. Some rows have no size entry. The others give once, few or many, or a class for an expanded clone.

J | size | V | D | DNA | CDR3
TRBJ1-2 | NA | TRBV6-5 | NA | TGTGCCAGCAGTTACTCGGCAGATGGCTACACCTTC | CASSYSADGYTF
TRBJ1-5 | NA | TRBV19 | NA | TGTGCCAGTATGGGAGATAGCAATCAGCCCCAGCATTTT | CASMGDSNQPQHF
TRBJ2-2 | NA | TRBV28 | TRBD1 | TGTGCCAGCAGCCTACAGGGGGCGCCGGACACCGGGGAGCTGTTTTTT | CASSLQGAPDTGELFF
TRBJ1-2 | once | TRBV19 | NA | TGTGCCAGTCAGGTAGTCGACTATGGCTACACCTTC | CASQVVDYGYTF
TRBJ2-3 | NA | TRBV5-1 | TRBD2 | TGCGCCAGCAGCTTGGCCAGGAGCGGGAGGGGAGATACGCAGTATTTT | CASSLARSGRGDTQYF
TRBJ2-1 | few | TRBV9 | TRBD2 | TGTGCCAGCAGCTGGACTAGCGGGAGGTACAATGAGCAGTTCTTC | CASSWTSGRYNEQFF
TRBJ1-4 | NA | TRBV28 | TRBD1 | TGTGCCAGCAGTTCACCGGGACAGGGTAATGAAAAACTGTTTTTT | CASSSPGQGNEKLFF
TRBJ2-3 | NA | TRBV13 | NA | TGTGCCAGCAGCTCCCGGGACACTCGGGACGCAGATACGCAGTATTTT | CASSSRDTRDADTQYF
TRBJ2-2 | few | TRBV7-2 | NA | TGTGCCAGCAGCTTAGGTGCGGGGACCGGGGAGCTGTTTTTT | CASSLGAGTGELFF
TRBJ2-5 | few | TRBV28 | TRBD2 | TGTGCCAGCAGTCCCCGGACTAGCGGGGTTTCTGGAGAGACCCAGTACTTC | CASSPRTSGVSGETQYF
TRBJ2-7 | NA | TRBV4-1 | TRBD2 | TGCGCCAGCAGCCCCCGACTAGCGGGAGCCTACGAGCAGTACTTC | CASSPRLAGAYEQYF
TRBJ1-2 | NA | TRBV29-1 | NA | TGCAGCGTTGAATACGGGTGGGGCTACACCTTC | CSVEYGWGYTF
TRBJ2-5 | NA | TRBV6-1 | TRBD2 | TGTGCCAGCAACGGACTAGCGCCGGGGGGGACCCAGTACTTC | CASNGLAPGGTQYF
TRBJ2-3 | few | TRBV5-4 | NA | TGTGCCAGCAGCTTGGATTTTGATACGCAGTATTTT | CASSLDFDTQYF
TRBJ2-3 | NA | TRBV5-1 | NA | TGCGCCAGCAGCTTAGTAGATACGCAGTATTTT | CASSLVDTQYF
TRBJ2-1 | NA | TRBV10-3 | TRBD1 | TGTGCCATCAGTAATGGGGACAGGGGCGATGAGCAGTTCTTC | CAISNGDRGDEQFF
TRBJ2-7 | few | TRBV30 | NA | TGTGCCTGGAGGACAGGCTACGAGCAGTACTTC | CAWRTGYEQYF
TRBJ1-5 | few | TRBV4-1 | NA | TGCGCCAGCAGCCAAGAATTATCGAGGCAGCAGAATCAGCCCCAGCATTTT | CASSQELSRQQNQPQHF
TRBJ1-5 | few | TRBV5-1 | TRBD1 | TGCGCCAGCAGCTCCGGACAGGGGCACAATCAGCCCCAGCATTTT | CASSSGQGHNQPQHF
TRBJ1-2 | few | TRBV2 | TRBD1 | TGTGCCGGGACAGTAGGTAGTGACTATGGCTACACCTTC | CAGTVGSDYGYTF
TRBJ2-5 | few | TRBV5-1 | NA | TGCGCCAGCAGCTTGGTTTCGGGAGTGGGGGAGACCCAGTACTTC | CASSLVSGVGETQYF
TRBJ2-1 | few | TRBV19 | TRBD1 | TGTGCCAGTAGTGCCTTTCAGGGGGTGGCCAATGAGCAGTTCTTC | CASSAFQGVANEQFF